This record covers a single TCR beta chain. Its antigen is undetermined. Trimming took 6 bases from V and 8 from J; bases not matched to a gene: 4. This CDR3 has 12 residues. Germline assignment: CDR1 MNHEY and CDR2 SVGAGI. This record belongs to a study of cytomegalovirus exposure and HLA in healthy donors. At the level of the study: Samples from HLA-typed donors yielded 65 million to 85 million unique TCRs in an early data release. Study-level results: Within a later analysis, the majority of CMV-associated TCR beta chains appeared HLA-restricted.

A multiplex PCR was run with 60 Vbeta primers and 13 Jbeta primers. Libraries were prepared by immunoSEQ multiplex PCR; TCRdb keeps only in-frame clonotypes and omits some of them. The profile shows around 40,000 clones, roughly 80% of them singletons. Material for sequencing was PBMCs. The receptor comes from a woman in her late teens or twenties in good health and CMV-seropositive. The J gene is TRBJ1-2, the V gene TRBV6-5, with 9 nucleotides matching TRBD1. The CDR3 DNA reads TGTGCCAGCAGAAGGACAGGGGCCGGCTACACCTTC. The encoded protein is CASRRTGAGYTF.